This is a list of T cell receptor beta chains from one sample in a study of T cells expressing NK-cell markers. With the 5' RACE reads reprocessed, TCRdb shows one record per CDR3 protein and no DNA. The sample's table shows about 390,000 distinct CDR3 sequences. Sequenced: blood T cells: a sorted CD56 or NKG2C T cell subset, CD4+ or CD8+ T cells, or bulk PBMC T cells (not recorded which). These receptors all stem from a woman in her forties or fifties in good health. Each CDR3 is given with its conserved first and last residue.

v_gene: TRBV12-3/TRBV12-4; j_gene: TRBJ1-2; CDR3aa: CASSFLNRQGNGYTF
v_gene: TRBV11-3; j_gene: TRBJ1-2; CDR3aa: CASSLDGVTRGYTF
v_gene: TRBV7-3; j_gene: TRBJ2-6; CDR3aa: CASSPHLSGANVLTF
v_gene: TRBV5-1; j_gene: TRBJ2-5; CDR3aa: CASSLAVAGVGETQYF
v_gene: TRBV12-3/TRBV12-4; j_gene: TRBJ2-1; CDR3aa: CASSLGTSGGRRNEQFF
v_gene: TRBV7-6; j_gene: TRBJ2-1; CDR3aa: CASSRGGGLEGPNEQFF
v_gene: TRBV25-1; j_gene: TRBJ2-7; CDR3aa: CASRPSLPRQGVTYEQYF
v_gene: TRBV28; j_gene: TRBJ2-3; CDR3aa: CASSLIGTGADTQYF
v_gene: TRBV20-1; j_gene: TRBJ1-1; CDR3aa: CSADRGTEAFF
v_gene: TRBV6-1; j_gene: TRBJ2-7; CDR3aa: CASSEERVSSGPYEQYF